Each of the 4 T cell receptor beta chains below was sequenced from the same sample in a study of T cell repertoires in cytomegalovirus infection. For these receptors, no antigen is known. TCRdb recomputed calls from the reads with MiXCR, one row per CDR3 protein. The sample yields around 900,000 distinct CDR3 sequences, 31% seen once. Sequences were derived from cultured CD8+ T cells from PBMCs, sampled from culture after CMV antigen stimulation. The origin of the receptors is a human donor in good health (CMV status not recorded). Some clones in this sample may be carry-over from other donors' samples.

This clonotype was picked up a small number of times. The V call is TRBV7-9, the J call TRBJ1-1; D is perhaps TRBD1 (5 bases). The CDR3 sequence is 15 residues long. CDR1 SEHNR and CDR2 FQNEAQ come from the germline V gene (reference sequence). Trimming stripped 2 bases from V and 2 bases from J, with 12 bases between. DNA for the CDR3: TGTGCCAGCAGCTTAAATGACGGGGGAAACACTGAAGCTTTCTTT. Amino acids: CASSLNDGGNTEAFF.

This clonotype occurred a few times. This chain links TRBV5-5 with TRBJ1-1; D may be TRBD1 (6 bases). V lost 1 base to trimming and J lost 1 base, with 11 bases between them. CDR1 and CDR2 (germline): SGHKS, YYEKEE (reference sequence). The CDR3 has 15 amino acids. The CDR3 DNA sequence: TGTGCCAGCAGCTTGACAGGGACACCGAACACTGAAGCTTTCTTT. Translation: CASSLTGTPNTEAFF.

This clonotype was seen only a few times. J is TRBJ1-3 and V is TRBV28; D is unresolved. This CDR3 spans 16 amino acids. Germline CDR1 is MDHEN and CDR2 is SYDVKM. V dropped 6 bases and J dropped 0 bases, with 15 bases sitting between them. CDR3 bases: TGTGCCAGCAGCTCCCGGGCCGACCTCTCTGGAAACACCATATATTTT. Residues: CASSSRADLSGNTIYF.

The V and J genes are TRBV12-3 or TRBV12-4 and TRBJ2-7; 10 bases agree with TRBD1. The CDR3 sequence is 15 residues long. Trimming cost V 5 bases and J 6 bases; bases outside gene matches: 10. The CDR3 nucleotides are TGTGCCAGCAGTCAGTCCGGGACAGGGGCAATCGAGCAGTACGTC. This translates into CASSQSGTGAIEQYV.